Listed below are T cell receptor beta chains from one sample, sequenced in a study of glioma-infiltrating T cells after dendritic cell vaccination. Using immunoSEQ multiplex PCR, the repertoire was profiled, and TCRdb retains in-frame clones only, with some absent. The table lists 60,000 to 70,000 clones, 82% of them singletons, with less than 9.5% in the top ten. Specimen: blood, collected before dendritic cell vaccination. The receptors were gathered from a human donor with glioblastoma. The CDR3 runs from the conserved cysteine through the conserved F or W. A D gene is named only where the DNA matches it firmly. The size entry is marked missing in some rows and otherwise reads once, few, many or a size class.

CDR3 DNA: TGTGCCAGCTCACACAGACAGGGCCCCACCACAGATACGCAGTATTTT; CDR3 protein: CASSHRQGPTTDTQYF; D gene: TRBD1; clone size: once; J gene: TRBJ2-3; V gene: TRBV18
CDR3 DNA: TGCGCCAGCAGCCAAGTGGGAGATAATTCACCCCTCCACTTT; CDR3 protein: CASSQVGDNSPLHF; D gene: NA; clone size: NA; J gene: TRBJ1-6; V gene: TRBV4-1
CDR3 DNA: TGTGCCAGCAGCCAGGACCTCCGGGACATCCAGCATTTT; CDR3 protein: CASSQDLRDIQHF; D gene: NA; clone size: NA; J gene: TRBJ1-5; V gene: TRBV14
CDR3 DNA: TGTGCCAGCAGTTTAGACAGGTTAGCCTACGAGCAGTACTTC; CDR3 protein: CASSLDRLAYEQYF; D gene: NA; clone size: NA; J gene: TRBJ2-7; V gene: TRBV28
CDR3 DNA: TGTGCCAGCTCACCCAGGACAGCTGCCTACGAGCAGTACTTC; CDR3 protein: CASSPRTAAYEQYF; D gene: NA; clone size: NA; J gene: TRBJ2-7; V gene: TRBV18
CDR3 DNA: TGCGCCAGCAGCTCCCCGGTGGGGGGGCTCACGAACACCGGGGAGCTGTTTTTT; CDR3 protein: CASSSPVGGLTNTGELFF; D gene: NA; clone size: NA; J gene: TRBJ2-2; V gene: TRBV5-1
CDR3 DNA: TGTGCCAGCTCATCGGTCCTGAACACTGAAGCTTTCTTT; CDR3 protein: CASSSVLNTEAFF; D gene: NA; clone size: NA; J gene: TRBJ1-1; V gene: TRBV18
CDR3 DNA: TGTGCCATCAATCCCGGGACAGGGGGCCACAATGAGCAGTTCTTC; CDR3 protein: CAINPGTGGHNEQFF; D gene: TRBD1; clone size: once; J gene: TRBJ2-1; V gene: TRBV10-3
CDR3 DNA: TGCGCCAGCAGCTTGGAACGAGCCTACGAGCAGTACTTC; CDR3 protein: CASSLERAYEQYF; D gene: NA; clone size: NA; J gene: TRBJ2-7; V gene: TRBV5-1
CDR3 DNA: TGTGCCACCAGCAGAGATCTAGGCTTGGGCGCGGGGCCCTCCTCACCCCTCCACTTT; CDR3 protein: CATSRDLGLGAGPSSPLHF; D gene: NA; clone size: medium-sized; J gene: TRBJ1-6; V gene: TRBV15
CDR3 DNA: TGTGCCAGCAGCTTAGGAGGCGGGTCCTACGAGCAGTACTTC; CDR3 protein: CASSLGGGSYEQYF; D gene: NA; clone size: NA; J gene: TRBJ2-7; V gene: TRBV11-2
CDR3 DNA: TGTGCCAGCAGCTTCGGGACTATCCAAGAGACCCAGTACTTC; CDR3 protein: CASSFGTIQETQYF; D gene: TRBD2; clone size: NA; J gene: TRBJ2-5; V gene: TRBV11-1
CDR3 DNA: TGCAGTACCCCCAGGGTACCTGAAGCTTTCTTT; CDR3 protein: CSTPRVPEAFF; D gene: NA; clone size: NA; J gene: TRBJ1-1; V gene: TRBV20-1
CDR3 DNA: TGTGCCAGCAGCTTGGTGTTAGCGGGGGGCCAAGAGACCCAGTACTTC; CDR3 protein: CASSLVLAGGQETQYF; D gene: TRBD2; clone size: NA; J gene: TRBJ2-5; V gene: TRBV5-4
CDR3 DNA: TGTGCCAGTACTGCGAATACCTACAATGAGCAGTTCTTC; CDR3 protein: CASTANTYNEQFF; D gene: NA; clone size: NA; J gene: TRBJ2-1; V gene: TRBV19
CDR3 DNA: TGTGCCAGCACTTCGGGGAATCAGCCCCAGCATTTT; CDR3 protein: CASTSGNQPQHF; D gene: NA; clone size: NA; J gene: TRBJ1-5; V gene: TRBV28
CDR3 DNA: TGTGCCAGCAGTGATGGGCCGTACAATGAGCAGTTCTTC; CDR3 protein: CASSDGPYNEQFF; D gene: NA; clone size: NA; J gene: TRBJ2-1; V gene: TRBV2
CDR3 DNA: TGTGCCAGCAGTTTTTCAGCTGCAGGGGGCCCGAGCAATCAGCCCCAGCATTTT; CDR3 protein: CASSFSAAGGPSNQPQHF; D gene: TRBD1; clone size: few; J gene: TRBJ1-5; V gene: TRBV28
CDR3 DNA: TGTGCCAGCAGCTTGGGAGCGGGGGACTCAGATACGCAGTATTTT; CDR3 protein: CASSLGAGDSDTQYF; D gene: TRBD2; clone size: few; J gene: TRBJ2-3; V gene: TRBV11-2
CDR3 DNA: TGTGCCAGCAGCTCAATTCGACAGGGGTACACTGAAGCTTTCTTT; CDR3 protein: CASSSIRQGYTEAFF; D gene: TRBD1; clone size: NA; J gene: TRBJ1-1; V gene: TRBV11-2
CDR3 DNA: TGTGCCAGCTCACCGCGGGGGGCCCTACTCACCGGGGAGCTGTTTTTT; CDR3 protein: CASSPRGALLTGELFF; D gene: TRBD2; clone size: NA; J gene: TRBJ2-2; V gene: TRBV18
CDR3 DNA: TGTGCCAGCAGTTACAGGATTTTCGGGGGATTTGAGGGCTACACCTTC; CDR3 protein: CASSYRIFGGFEGYTF; D gene: NA; clone size: NA; J gene: TRBJ1-2; V gene: TRBV6-5
CDR3 DNA: TGTGCCAGCAGCTACCAGGGCGGCTTTCGTTACTTC; CDR3 protein: CASSYQGGFRYF; D gene: NA; clone size: NA; J gene: TRBJ2-7; V gene: TRBV6-1
CDR3 DNA: TGTGCCAGCAGCCTCCGGGGCACCGGGGAGCTGTTTTTT; CDR3 protein: CASSLRGTGELFF; D gene: NA; clone size: NA; J gene: TRBJ2-2; V gene: TRBV11-3
CDR3 DNA: TGCAGCGTTGCGGCGAGGGACAGGGGGCCTGGAAACACCATATATTTT; CDR3 protein: CSVAARDRGPGNTIYF; D gene: TRBD1; clone size: NA; J gene: TRBJ1-3; V gene: TRBV29-1
CDR3 DNA: TGTGCCAGCCCTCGATCCCCGCCCAGCGTGGAAAGCTTC; CDR3 protein: CASPRSPPSVESF; D gene: NA; clone size: NA; J gene: TRBJ2-7; V gene: TRBV6-1
CDR3 DNA: TGTGCTAGCAGCTTAGACAGGGAAGAGACCCAGTACTTC; CDR3 protein: CASSLDREETQYF; D gene: TRBD1; clone size: NA; J gene: TRBJ2-5; V gene: TRBV7-7
CDR3 DNA: TGTGCCAGCAGCCGTGCAGTAGGGACGGGGAGCGGGGAGCAGTACTTC; CDR3 protein: CASSRAVGTGSGEQYF; D gene: NA; clone size: NA; J gene: TRBJ2-7; V gene: TRBV7-9
CDR3 DNA: TGCGCCAGCAGCCGATACAGGGGGCGCCGGACAGATGCGCAGTATTTT; CDR3 protein: CASSRYRGRRTDAQYF; D gene: TRBD1; clone size: NA; J gene: TRBJ2-3; V gene: TRBV4-1
CDR3 DNA: TGTGCCAGCAGCTTGGTCAGTCTTAGCACAGATACGCAGTATTTT; CDR3 protein: CASSLVSLSTDTQYF; D gene: NA; clone size: NA; J gene: TRBJ2-3; V gene: TRBV5-6
CDR3 DNA: TGTGCCAGCAGTCCCGTCGGGTACGAGCAGTACTTC; CDR3 protein: CASSPVGYEQYF; D gene: NA; clone size: once; J gene: TRBJ2-7; V gene: TRBV27
CDR3 DNA: TGTGCCAGCAGCTTTGGGAGAGATCAGCCCCAGCATTTT; CDR3 protein: CASSFGRDQPQHF; D gene: NA; clone size: NA; J gene: TRBJ1-5; V gene: TRBV2
CDR3 DNA: TGTGCCAGCAGCCCGGACACCTCGAAGAGTGAAAAACTGTTTTTT; CDR3 protein: CASSPDTSKSEKLFF; D gene: NA; clone size: NA; J gene: TRBJ1-4; V gene: TRBV7-2
CDR3 DNA: TGTGCCAGCAGCTTAGCCTCTCGGACAGTTGAAGCTTTCTTT; CDR3 protein: CASSLASRTVEAFF; D gene: NA; clone size: NA; J gene: TRBJ1-1; V gene: TRBV11-2
CDR3 DNA: TGTGCCATCGAGTCGGGACAGGGGGCCGCCGGGGAGCTGTTTTTT; CDR3 protein: CAIESGQGAAGELFF; D gene: TRBD1; clone size: NA; J gene: TRBJ2-2; V gene: TRBV10-3
CDR3 DNA: TGTGCCAGCAGCTTGAGGGGGGGGAGTGAAAAACTGTTTTTT; CDR3 protein: CASSLRGGSEKLFF; D gene: NA; clone size: NA; J gene: TRBJ1-4; V gene: TRBV5-4
CDR3 DNA: TGCAGCGCTCCTCAACAGGGGATGAACACTGAAGCTTTCTTT; CDR3 protein: CSAPQQGMNTEAFF; D gene: TRBD1; clone size: NA; J gene: TRBJ1-1; V gene: TRBV29-1